This passage covers 11 T cell receptor beta chains from one sample sequenced in a study of CXCR3-negative and CXCR3-positive naive CD8 T cells. The TRB libraries of cDNA were built by UMI-labeled 5' RACE. For each CDR3 protein, TCRdb gives one entry from its re-call of the 5' RACE reads, without DNA. The record lists 70,000 to 100,000 distinct CDR3 sequences, of which the ten most abundant hold about 1.1%. Sequenced sample: naive CXCR3- CD8+ T cells from blood. Subset: CD45RO-CCR7+CD27+CD95- naive CD8+ T cells lacking CXCR3 (TNR3-). Receptor source: a human donor in good health. Some clones in this sample may be carry-over from other donors' samples.

The chain couples TRBV6-2 or TRBV6-3 to TRBJ2-1; TCRdb selects TRBD2, and the lack of DNA leaves this call unchecked. Germline values: CDR1 MNHEY, CDR2 SVGEGT. The CDR3 has 15 amino acids. This chain's CDR3 is CASSSSSGGVGEQLF.

J is TRBJ2-1 and V is TRBV3-1; the TCRdb D gene call, TRBD1, has no DNA to confirm it. Germline V gene lookup returns CDR1 LGHDT and CDR2 YNNKEL (reference sequence). This CDR3 has 13 amino acids. CDR3 sequence reads: CASSRGPYNEQFF.

By frequency, this clonotype registers medium-sized. The J gene is TRBJ1-4, the V gene TRBV7-6; TCRdb's D call of TRBD1 is untestable without DNA. Germline assignment: CDR1 SGHVS and CDR2 FNYEAQ. This CDR3 has 14 residues. CDR3 sequence: CASSQGTGNEKLFF.

J is TRBJ2-1 and V is TRBV29-1; TCRdb's D call, TRBD1, is unchecked because there is no DNA. CDR1 and CDR2 from the germline V gene are SQVTM and ANQGSEA. This CDR3 is 12 amino acids long. CDR3: CSVGQPEAEQFF.

This chain joins TRBV20-1 and TRBJ2-3; the D call of TRBD1 rests on TCRdb alone, since no DNA is present to check it. CDR1 is DFQATT and CDR2 is SNEGSKA in the germline V gene (reference sequence). The CDR3 is made up of 14 amino acids. CDR3 residues: CSARDPLRTDTQYF.

This chain's CDR3 is CASSLGDTPTGELFF. The V call is TRBV5-1, the J call TRBJ2-2; TCRdb returns TRBD1, unconfirmable since there is no DNA. Germline loops: CDR1 SGHRS, CDR2 YFSETQ. This CDR3 has 15 residues. The whole variable domain, remainder taken from reference TRBV5-1 and TRBJ2-2, is KAGVTQTPRYLIKTRGQQVTLSCSPISGHRSVSWYQQTPGQGLQFLFEYFSETQRNKGNFPGRFSGRQFSNSRSEMNVSTLELGDSALYLCASSLGDTPTGELFFGEGSRLTVL.

The chain uses TRBV7-8 and TRBJ1-1. The CDR3 is 12 amino acids. Per germline, CDR1 SGHVS and CDR2 FQNEAQ. The CDR3 protein is CASSLLNTEAFF.

The chain is built from TRBV7-9 and TRBJ2-7. CDR3 size: 15 residues. Germline V lookup: CDR1 SEHNR, CDR2 FQNEAQ (reference sequence). Here the CDR3 reads CASSFSEGLPYEQYF.

This rearrangement joins TRBV5-6 to TRBJ1-3. Germline CDR1 and CDR2: SGHDT and YYEEEE. The CDR3 is 19 amino acids. CDR3: CASSVDVSNYGVNGNTIYF.

V and J are TRBV20-1 and TRBJ2-7. The CDR3 sequence is 14 residues long. Germline lookup yields CDR1 DFQATT and CDR2 SNEGSKA (reference sequence). CDR3 residues: CSARDNMGTYEQYF.

This clonotype shows up as medium-sized by frequency. This rearrangement joins TRBV15 to TRBJ2-3. Looked up from germline, CDR1 is LNHNV and CDR2 is YYDKDF (reference sequence). This CDR3 is 15 amino acids long. The chain's CDR3 is CATKEDSRPTDTQYF.